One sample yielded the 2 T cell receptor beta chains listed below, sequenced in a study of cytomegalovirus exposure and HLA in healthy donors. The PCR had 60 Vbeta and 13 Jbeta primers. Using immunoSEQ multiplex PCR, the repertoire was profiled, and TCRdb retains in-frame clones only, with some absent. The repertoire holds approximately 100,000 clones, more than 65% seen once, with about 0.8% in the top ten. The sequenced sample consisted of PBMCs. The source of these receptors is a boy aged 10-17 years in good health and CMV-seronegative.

The CDR3 loop reads CASSRVTLGRASGASTDTQYF. The CDR3 DNA reads TGTGCCAGCAGCCGGGTTACCTTAGGGAGGGCTAGCGGGGCGAGCACAGATACGCAGTATTTT. The chain is built from TRBV4-2 and TRBJ2-3; 9 bases are shared with TRBD2. There are 21 residues in the CDR3. V trimming: 4 bases; J trimming: 0 bases; junction bases outside the gene matches: 20. In germline, CDR1 is LGHNA, CDR2 YNFKEQ.

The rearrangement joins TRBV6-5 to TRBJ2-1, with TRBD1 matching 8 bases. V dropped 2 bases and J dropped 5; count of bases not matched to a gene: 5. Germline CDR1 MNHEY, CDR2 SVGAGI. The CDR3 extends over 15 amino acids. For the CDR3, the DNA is TGTGCCAGCAGTTACAGTGACAGGGGTAACAATGAGCAGTTCTTC. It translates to CASSYSDRGNNEQFF.